This T cell receptor beta chain was found in a study of technical replicates of blood from a few donors. Clones were read by immunoSEQ multiplex PCR, and TCRdb kept only the in-frame ones, dropping some. The sample holds 90,000 to 100,000 clones, approximately 96% seen once. V was cut by 5 bases and J by 4 bases, with 15 bases left in between. The CDR3 totals 14 residues. In germline, CDR1 is SGHNT, CDR2 YENEEA. The source material was T cells isolated from PBMCs. The chain has TRBV11-3 and TRBJ2-7; no definite D call. This TCR came from a human donor in good health. The DNA of the CDR3 is TGTGCCAGCAGCAAGGAACAGTCTCGGTACGAGCAGTACTTC. This codes for CASSKEQSRYEQYF.